This is a list of T cell receptor beta chains from one sample in a study of OX40 agonist ivuxolimab in advanced cancers. TCRdb keeps only in-frame clones here, not all; method: immunoSEQ multiplex PCR. The repertoire holds roughly 32,000 clones, with around 90% as singletons. The source material was CD4+ or CD8+ T cells sorted from blood, sampled in a trial of the OX40 agonist ivuxolimab. All receptors come from an adult with an advanced solid tumor such as melanoma, head and neck, liver or kidney cancer. Each CDR3 is given with its conserved first and last residue. Fields, in order: CDR3 DNA, CDR3 protein, J gene, clone size, V gene, D gene. D genes are given only for firm matches. A clone size is listed for some rows: how often the clone was seen (once, few, many), or a class if it is expanded.

CDR3nt: TGTGCCTACCGGAGGCTGCCAAGGTACAATGAGCAGTTCTTC
CDR3aa: CAYRRLPRYNEQFF
j_gene: TRBJ2-1
abundance: NA
v_gene: TRBV30
d_gene: NA

CDR3nt: TGCGCCAGCAGCAAACCGGGACAGGGTGGCTATGGCTACACCTTC
CDR3aa: CASSKPGQGGYGYTF
j_gene: TRBJ1-2
abundance: NA
v_gene: TRBV4-1
d_gene: TRBD1

CDR3nt: TGTGCCAGCAGTTTATTTGGCAGGGCGTTCGAGCAGTACTTC
CDR3aa: CASSLFGRAFEQYF
j_gene: TRBJ2-7
abundance: NA
v_gene: TRBV27
d_gene: NA

CDR3nt: TGTGCCAGCAAGGAGGGCACAGGGGGCCTCAACTATGGCTACACCTTC
CDR3aa: CASKEGTGGLNYGYTF
j_gene: TRBJ1-2
abundance: NA
v_gene: TRBV5-6
d_gene: TRBD1

CDR3nt: TGTGCCAGCAGTGAAGAAACTGGGGGGTGGGGGACCCAGTACTTC
CDR3aa: CASSEETGGWGTQYF
j_gene: TRBJ2-5
abundance: NA
v_gene: TRBV6-1
d_gene: NA

CDR3nt: TGTGCCAGCAGCTCCACTAGCGGGAGTCAGTATTTT
CDR3aa: CASSSTSGSQYF
j_gene: TRBJ2-3
abundance: NA
v_gene: TRBV7-9
d_gene: TRBD2

CDR3nt: TGTGCCAGCAGCCAGCTGGGGGGATTAGGGGGTACTGAAGCTTTCTTT
CDR3aa: CASSQLGGLGGTEAFF
j_gene: TRBJ1-1
abundance: NA
v_gene: TRBV7-9
d_gene: NA

CDR3nt: TGTGCCAGCAGCCAGACAGGGGCCACCGTTAACTATGGCTACACCTTC
CDR3aa: CASSQTGATVNYGYTF
j_gene: TRBJ1-2
abundance: NA
v_gene: TRBV25-1
d_gene: TRBD1

CDR3nt: TGTGCCAGCATGGTGGATGACTCTGGAAACACCATATATTTT
CDR3aa: CASMVDDSGNTIYF
j_gene: TRBJ1-3
abundance: NA
v_gene: TRBV6-1
d_gene: NA

CDR3nt: TGTGCCAGTAGTACAACAGGGAACACTGAAGCTTTCTTT
CDR3aa: CASSTTGNTEAFF
j_gene: TRBJ1-1
abundance: few
v_gene: TRBV19
d_gene: NA

CDR3nt: TGCGCCAGCAGTTTTGGGGGCTCCGTGAACACTGAAGCTTTCTTT
CDR3aa: CASSFGGSVNTEAFF
j_gene: TRBJ1-1
abundance: NA
v_gene: TRBV5-1
d_gene: NA

CDR3nt: TGTGCCAGCAGCTTAGGCGAACAGGGTTGGGCTAATGAAAAACTGTTTTTT
CDR3aa: CASSLGEQGWANEKLFF
j_gene: TRBJ1-4
abundance: NA
v_gene: TRBV7-9
d_gene: NA

CDR3nt: TGTGCCAGCAGCCCGCGGACTAGCGGGGACTACGAGCAGTACTTC
CDR3aa: CASSPRTSGDYEQYF
j_gene: TRBJ2-7
abundance: NA
v_gene: TRBV7-2
d_gene: TRBD2

CDR3nt: TGTGCCAGCAGTAGGTTCCGGGACCGAAATGAGCAGTTCTTC
CDR3aa: CASSRFRDRNEQFF
j_gene: TRBJ2-1
abundance: NA
v_gene: TRBV28
d_gene: NA

CDR3nt: TGCAGCATTAAACAGGGGGCATCTGGCTACACCTTC
CDR3aa: CSIKQGASGYTF
j_gene: TRBJ1-2
abundance: NA
v_gene: TRBV29-1
d_gene: TRBD1

CDR3nt: TGCGCCAGCAGCCCTGGGACCGGCGGGTACAATGAGCAGTTCTTC
CDR3aa: CASSPGTGGYNEQFF
j_gene: TRBJ2-1
abundance: NA
v_gene: TRBV5-1
d_gene: NA

CDR3nt: TGTGCCGGCAGTAGGACAGCAGCGGTGAACACTGAAGCTTTCTTT
CDR3aa: CAGSRTAAVNTEAFF
j_gene: TRBJ1-1
abundance: NA
v_gene: TRBV28
d_gene: NA

CDR3nt: TGTGCCTGGAGTCAGGACAGGGCTAATGAAAAACTGTTTTTT
CDR3aa: CAWSQDRANEKLFF
j_gene: TRBJ1-4
abundance: NA
v_gene: TRBV30
d_gene: TRBD1